The T cell receptor beta chain described here comes from a study of T cells generated in artificial thymic organoids. The organoids combined MS5 murine stromal cells carrying human DLL1 with human hematopoietic stem and progenitor cells. FACS-sorted CD34+CD3- hematopoietic stem and progenitor cells, with residual T cells removed, seeded the organoids. B27, FLT3L, IL-7 and ascorbic acid supplemented the serum-free organoid medium. Broader study findings: Organoid-derived CD8 T cells had diversity comparable to thymic and blood naive cells. Organoid-derived T cells showed no skewed Valpha or Vbeta usage.

On this clonotype: The antigen is not known.

Separate semi-nested PCRs amplified TCRalpha and TCRbeta libraries using constant-region reverse primers in TRAC or TRBC. From the 5' RACE reads, TCRdb called clonotypes with MiXCR, one entry per CDR3 protein. The sample includes about 5,400 distinct CDR3 sequences, 25% to 30% of them seen just once. CDR3 size: 15 residues. Trimming removed 6 bases from V and 3 bases from J; junction bases left unmatched: 4. The chain combines TRBV12-3 or TRBV12-4 with TRBJ2-3; 12 bases fit TRBD2. This TCR derives from a human donor who gave cord blood stem cells for thymic organoid culture, a cardiac surgery patient who gave postnatal thymus, or a blood donor (not recorded which). Material for sequencing was naive CD8+ T cells grown in artificial thymic organoids from cord blood stem and progenitor cells. Subset noted: CD3+TCRalphabeta+CD8SP T cells; for blood, CD45RO-CCR7+ naive CD8+ T cells. The CDR3 here is CASSSGTSGTDTQYF. The CDR3 DNA reads as TGTGCCAGCAGCTCCGGGACTAGCGGGACAGATACGCAGTATTTT.